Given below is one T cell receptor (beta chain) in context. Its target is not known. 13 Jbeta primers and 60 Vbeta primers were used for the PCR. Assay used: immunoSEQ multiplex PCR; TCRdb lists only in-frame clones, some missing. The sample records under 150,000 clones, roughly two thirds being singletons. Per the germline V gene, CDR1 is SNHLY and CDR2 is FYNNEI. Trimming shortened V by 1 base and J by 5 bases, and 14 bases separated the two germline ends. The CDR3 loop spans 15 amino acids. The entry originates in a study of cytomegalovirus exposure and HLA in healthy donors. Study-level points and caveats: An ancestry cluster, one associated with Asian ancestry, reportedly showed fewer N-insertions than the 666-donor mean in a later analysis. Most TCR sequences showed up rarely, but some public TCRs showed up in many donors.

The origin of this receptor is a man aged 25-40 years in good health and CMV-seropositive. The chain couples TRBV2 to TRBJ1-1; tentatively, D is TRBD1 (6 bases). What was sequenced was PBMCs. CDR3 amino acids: CASSEDQSGQTEAFF. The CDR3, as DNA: TGTGCCAGCAGTGAAGATCAAAGCGGACAGACTGAAGCTTTCTTT.